The 24 T cell receptor beta chains given below trace back to one sample, sequenced in a study of T cell responses to AZD1222 COVID-19 vaccine. Sequencing was performed with immunoSEQ multiplex PCR; in TCRdb, only in-frame clones are kept and a portion is missing. The table includes more than 100,000 clones, approximately 92% detected once. The specimen comprised peripheral blood, sampled 28 days after the second AZD1222 dose. Receptors were obtained from an adult who received the AZD1222 COVID-19 vaccine.

This chain connects TRBV7-2 to TRBJ2-7; 8 positions agree with TRBD2. Trimming cost V 5 bases and J 0 bases; bases outside gene matches: 9. The germline CDR1 and CDR2 sequences are SGHTA and FQGNSA. The CDR3 contains 16 residues. Written as DNA, the CDR3 is TGTGCCAGCAGCATCCACACGGGGGGGATCTCCTACGAGCAGTACTTC. It translates to CASSIHTGGISYEQYF.

This chain connects TRBV11-2 to TRBJ2-7; 7 positions match TRBD1. From germline, CDR1 is SGHAT and CDR2 FQNNGV. There are 13 residues in the CDR3. Losses at the gene ends were 5 bases for V and 4 bases for J; bases not matched to a gene: 5. CDR3 DNA sequence: TGTGCCAGCAGCCCGGGACAGCTATACGAGCAGTACGTC. It specifies CASSPGQLYEQYV.

This clone showed up just once. The rearrangement joins TRBV6-5 to TRBJ1-1; tentative D call: TRBD1 (6 bases). V was trimmed by 4 bases and J by 1 base, leaving 10 bases between them. CDR1 MNHEY and CDR2 SVGAGI come from the germline V gene. This CDR3 is built from 14 residues. CDR3 amino acids: CASSFGQSNTEAFF. The CDR3 region has the DNA TGTGCCAGCAGTTTCGGACAGTCGAACACTGAAGCTTTCTTT.

The rearrangement links TRBV6-2 or TRBV6-3 to TRBJ2-6; TRBD2 aligns across 11 bases. Per the germline V gene, CDR1 is MNHEY and CDR2 is SVGEGT. V shed 3 bases and J 4 bases; nucleotides not matched to a gene: 11. This CDR3 comprises 19 residues. In DNA, the CDR3 is TGTGCCAGCAGTTATCCGACTAGCGGGGCGTTCGGGGGGGCCAACGTCCTGACTTTC. This codes for CASSYPTSGAFGGANVLTF.

This chain connects TRBV5-1 to TRBJ1-5, with D possibly being TRBD1 (6 bases). Germline V gives CDR1 SGHRS, CDR2 YFSETQ. Trimming stripped 3 bases from V and 2 bases from J, with 9 bases between. This CDR3 has 14 residues. CDR3 sequence (DNA): TGCGCCAGCAGCTGGGAGGGGGGCAATCAGCCCCAGCATTTT. Amino acids: CASSWEGGNQPQHF.

The rearrangement links TRBV30 to TRBJ1-2, with TRBD1 identical over 11 bases. Germline values: CDR1 GTSNPN, CDR2 SVGIG (reference sequence). The CDR3 is 15 amino acids. J was trimmed by 1 base and V by 3 bases; bases with no gene match: 4. CDR3 nucleotide sequence: TGTGCCTGGAGCCCGGGACAGGGGGTTAACTATGGCTACACCTTC. Translating gives CAWSPGQGVNYGYTF.

The chain joins TRBV2 to TRBJ1-2, with 8 bases fitting TRBD1. Germline V lookup: CDR1 SNHLY, CDR2 FYNNEI. The CDR3 loop spans 15 amino acids. After removal of 6 bases from V and 0 bases from J, the junction contained 6 bases not matched to a gene. This CDR3 reads CASRAGGPSNYGYTF. CDR3 nucleotide sequence: TGTGCCAGCAGAGCAGGGGGCCCCTCTAACTATGGCTACACCTTC. Complete variable domain (other parts from reference TRBV2 and TRBJ1-2): EPEVTQTPSHQVTQMGQEVILRCVPISNHLYFYWYRQILGQKVEFLVSFYNNEISEKSEIFDDQFSVERPDGSNFTLKIRSTKLEDSAMYFCASRAGGPSNYGYTFGSGTRLTVV.

This clone was recorded once. V and J are TRBV28 and TRBJ1-6, with D uncertain. The CDR3 is made up of 12 amino acids. CDR1 is MDHEN and CDR2 is SYDVKM in the germline V gene. V gave up 7 bases and J gave up 6 bases, with 7 bases separating them. CDR3 protein: CASTGSNSPLHF. CDR3 sequence (DNA): TGTGCCAGCACAGGTTCTAATTCACCCCTCCACTTT.

The chain combines TRBV6-5 with TRBJ2-5; possibly TRBD1 or TRBD2 for D (6 bases each). V shed 0 bases and J shed 5 bases, with 10 bases lying between them. Germline V lookup: CDR1 MNHEY, CDR2 SVGAGI. The CDR3 extends over 14 amino acids. CDR3: CASSYSGGGETQYF. The CDR3 DNA reads TGTGCCAGCAGTTACTCCGGGGGCGGTGAGACCCAGTACTTC.

The CDR3 coding sequence is TGTGCCTGGAGTCAGACAGGGGGAGGTGAGCCCCAGCATTTT. Residues: CAWSQTGGGEPQHF. The genes are TRBV30 and TRBJ1-5, with 9 bases aligning to TRBD1. The CDR3 has 14 amino acids. With 2 bases clipped from V and 8 bases from J, the junction kept 7 bases outside the gene matches. Germline CDR1 and CDR2: GTSNPN and SVGIG (reference sequence).

The chain links TRBV11-2 to TRBJ2-3; D gene ambiguous. Trimming took off 5 bases at V and 7 bases at J, with 7 bases between the two ends. CDR3 length equals 11 residues. Per germline, CDR1 SGHAT and CDR2 FQNNGV. The CDR3 nucleotides are TGTGCCAGCAGCCAGGCTAATACGCAGTATTTT. Its protein product is CASSQANTQYF.

The gene calls are TRBV19 and TRBJ2-2; weak D call: TRBD1 (5 bases). The germline V and J ends were trimmed by 7 bases and 6 bases, with 12 bases remaining between them. Germline V CDR1 and CDR2: LNHDA, SQIVND (reference sequence). This CDR3 has 13 residues. This CDR3 is CASTPGFPGELFF. CDR3 DNA sequence: TGTGCCAGTACCCCAGGGTTCCCCGGGGAGCTGTTTTTT.

The V gene is TRBV18, the J gene TRBJ2-1; no clear D. The V gene's germline CDR1 is KGHSH and CDR2 LQKENI. The CDR3 extends over 16 amino acids. Trimming cost V 2 bases and J 4 bases, with 15 bases left between them. The CDR3 reads CASSPNSREPYNEQFF. CDR3 bases: TGTGCCAGCTCACCAAATTCAAGAGAACCGTACAATGAGCAGTTCTTC.

The rearrangement joins TRBV4-1 to TRBJ1-6; D call uncertain. The V gene's germline CDR1 is MGHRA and CDR2 YSYEKL. Trimming shortened V by 1 base and J by 10 bases, and 5 bases separated the two germline ends. The length of the CDR3 is 12 residues. The CDR3 spells CASSQGGSPLHF. In DNA form, the CDR3 reads TGCGCCAGCAGCCAAGGAGGCTCACCCCTCCACTTT.

The V gene is TRBV27, the J gene TRBJ2-3, with 7 positions matching TRBD2. This CDR3 comprises 15 residues. V trimming: 6 bases; J trimming: 1 base; junction bases outside the gene matches: 7. Germline V CDR1 and CDR2: MNHEY, SMNVEV (reference sequence). Here the CDR3 DNA reads TGTGCCAGCAGCTCCCGCGGGGGTGGCACAGATACGCAGTATTTT. Translating gives CASSSRGGGTDTQYF.

V and J are TRBV10-3 and TRBJ2-7; D unresolved. Germline CDR1 is ENHRY and CDR2 is SYGVKD. Deletions cut 2 bases from V and 2 bases from J, with 7 bases between. The CDR3 sequence is 13 residues long. CDR3 DNA sequence: TGTGCCATCAGTGAGGGTGCCGCCTACGAGCAGTACTTC. It yields the protein CAISEGAAYEQYF.

V gene TRBV30 combines with J gene TRBJ2-7; no clear D gene. V lost 3 bases and J lost 1, with 10 bases in between. CDR3 size: 13 residues. Germline V lookup: CDR1 GTSNPN, CDR2 SVGIG (reference sequence). In nucleotides, the CDR3 is TGTGCCTGGAGCACGGGTATTTCCTACGAGCAGTACTTC. Its protein is CAWSTGISYEQYF.

J is TRBJ1-4 and V is TRBV10-3; D is uncertain. This CDR3 contains 14 residues. The germline gives CDR1 ENHRY, CDR2 SYGVKD. V was shortened by 0 bases and J by 8 bases, with 10 bases between the two germline ends. CDR3 bases: TGTGCCATCAGTGAGTCTAGGGTGAACGAAAAACTGTTTTTT. Translating it yields CAISESRVNEKLFF.

This sequence joins TRBV6-1 and TRBJ2-7; D unresolved. The length of the CDR3 is 14 residues. The germline gives CDR1 MNHNS, CDR2 SASEGT. V was pared by 1 base and J by 2 bases, with 9 bases between. This chain's CDR3 is CASSEVNGPYEQYV. In nucleotides, the CDR3 is TGTGCCAGCAGTGAAGTAAACGGTCCCTACGAGCAGTACGTC.

V and J are TRBV5-4 and TRBJ1-1; D not resolved. The germline V and J ends were trimmed by 3 bases and 0 bases, with 12 bases remaining between them. There are 15 residues in the CDR3. Per the germline V gene, CDR1 is SGHNT and CDR2 is YYREEE (reference sequence). The CDR3 is CASSSGVNLNTEAFF. The DNA of the CDR3 is TGTGCCAGCAGCTCCGGGGTCAACTTGAACACTGAAGCTTTCTTT.

This clone was detected only once. This chain links TRBV19 with TRBJ1-1; 7 bases are a match to TRBD1. CDR1 is LNHDA, CDR2 SQIVND, per germline (reference sequence). This CDR3 has 16 residues. Losses at the gene ends were 5 bases for V and 4 bases for J; bases not matched to a gene: 13. The CDR3 protein is CASSSGGARSATEAFF. CDR3 bases: TGTGCCAGTAGTTCAGGGGGTGCGAGGTCGGCCACTGAAGCTTTCTTT.

CDR3 nucleotides: TGTGCCAGTAGTCCACACTTGGGACTAGCGGCAACAGATACGCAGTATTTT. Its translation: CASSPHLGLAATDTQYF. V and J are TRBV19 and TRBJ2-3, with 11 bases fitting TRBD2. The junction had 10 bases not matched to a gene; V was cut back by 5 bases and J by 3 bases. Germline assignment: CDR1 LNHDA and CDR2 SQIVND (reference sequence). The CDR3 runs 17 residues.

This clone was found once. The chain couples TRBV23-1 to TRBJ1-5, with D hard to call. TRBV23-1 is designated an ORF whose function remains uncertain. This CDR3 is built from 18 residues. V was trimmed by 4 bases and J by 3 bases, leaving 22 bases between them. CDR3 in amino acids: CASSPRNRIRALNQPQHF. CDR3 coding DNA: TGCGCCAGCAGTCCTAGAAACCGAATCCGGGCCCTCAATCAGCCCCAGCATTTT.

The J gene is TRBJ1-3, the V gene TRBV7-8; no definite D call. The CDR3 is 15 residues long. Germline-derived CDR1 and CDR2 are SGHVS and FQNEAQ. V lost 1 base and J 0 bases, leaving 7 bases between the germline ends. CDR3 DNA: TGTGCCAGCAGCTTAGAACAGATCTCTGGAAACACCATATATTTT. Its protein is CASSLEQISGNTIYF.